The 25 T cell receptor beta chains below all came from one sample that was sequenced in a study of prognosis after radiotherapy for stage I lung cancer. Genomic DNA was the source, and TCR beta CDR3 was amplified from it by two-round multiplex PCR. Primers targeting each individual TRBV and TRBJ gene were applied in first-round PCR. TCRdb redid the calling of the multiplex PCR reads with MiXCR, one entry per CDR3 protein. This sample carries 20,000 to 25,000 distinct CDR3 sequences, roughly 35% of them seen once, and the ten largest clones take less than 70%. The sample consisted of PBMCs, taken before or after stereotactic body radiation therapy (not recorded which). These receptors were taken from a donor over 45 with non-small cell lung cancer.

As concerns this clonotype: Mismatch with germline at one junction end may stem from a read error. The chain has TRBV6-2 or TRBV6-3 and TRBJ2-5; 12 bases fit TRBD2. This CDR3 is built from 17 residues. Germline V CDR1 and CDR2: MNHEY, SVGEGT. CDR3 sequence: CASSEPGLAGGEETEYF. Written as DNA, the CDR3 is TGTGCCAGCAGTGAGCCTGGTCTAGCGGGGGGGGAAGAGACCGAGTACTTC.

This clonotype has at least ten counts. The chain is built from TRBV4-2 and TRBJ2-6; 9 bases are a match to TRBD1. Germline values: CDR1 LGHNA, CDR2 YNFKEQ. The CDR3 sequence is 18 residues long. Trimming removed 4 bases from V and 0 bases from J; junction bases left unmatched: 7. This CDR3 is CASSPRGTGLSGANVLTF. CDR3 DNA: TGTGCCAGCAGCCCGAGGGGGACAGGGCTCTCTGGGGCCAACGTCCTGACTTTC.

This clonotype was seen repeatedly, ten times or more. The chain recombines TRBV20-1 with TRBJ2-7, with 11 bases matching TRBD2. After removal of 3 bases from V and 6 bases from J, the junction contained 7 bases not matched to a gene. Germline V lookup: CDR1 DFQATT, CDR2 SNEGSKA (reference sequence). The CDR3 has 14 amino acids. CDR3 region: CSASLTSGRGEQYF. The CDR3 DNA reads TGCAGTGCTAGTCTCACTAGCGGGAGAGGCGAGCAGTACTTC.

Ten or more counts support this clonotype. The CDR3 loop is CASSLVEENEKLFF. The CDR3 nucleotides are TGTGCCAGCAGTTTAGTAGAGGAAAATGAAAAACTGTTTTTT. The gene calls are TRBV12-3 or TRBV12-4 and TRBJ1-4; D remains unclear. This CDR3 has 14 residues. Between the trimmed V and J ends, which lost 1 base and 5 bases, there was a span of 8 bases.

Points on this clonotype: This probably arose from a read error, given a far larger clone one base away. The chain couples TRBV11-3 to TRBJ2-7; weak D call: TRBD2 (5 bases). The DNA end is a closer match to TRBJ2-1, so the J assignment may be wrong. Per germline, CDR1 SGHNT and CDR2 YENEEA. This CDR3 region has 17 residues. The CDR3 DNA follows: TGTGCCAGCAGCCTGCCATGGGTGGACTCCCCCTACAATGAGCAGTTCTTC. This sequence encodes CASSLPWVDSPYNEQFF.

This clonotype was counted many times. This chain uses TRBV5-1 with TRBJ1-1; 9 positions match TRBD1. The V and J ends lost 4 bases and 3 bases, in that order; junction bases with no gene match: 7. Germline assignment: CDR1 SGHRS and CDR2 YFSETQ. This CDR3 has 15 amino acids. CDR3 amino acids: CASSAGTGKDTEAFF. Written as DNA, the CDR3 is TGCGCCAGCAGCGCGGGGACAGGGAAGGACACTGAAGCTTTCTTT.

This clonotype was counted at least ten times. The genes are TRBV29-1 and TRBJ2-7; D is possibly TRBD1 (6 bases). The CDR3 extends over 13 amino acids. The germline V gene has CDR1 SQVTM and CDR2 ANQGSEA. Trimming cost V 4 bases and J 0 bases, with 10 bases left between them. CDR3 region: CSVGTARSYEQYF. Here the CDR3 DNA reads TGCAGCGTTGGGACAGCTCGCTCCTACGAGCAGTACTTC.

This clonotype came up many times. V usage is TRBV5-1 and J usage is TRBJ2-1; D gene unclear. Germline CDR1 reads SGHRS; CDR2 reads YFSETQ. The CDR3 is made up of 14 amino acids. V was shortened by 4 bases and J by 5 bases, with 13 bases between the two germline ends. The CDR3 spells CASSAGLGHNEQFF. In DNA, the CDR3 is TGCGCCAGCAGCGCCGGGCTCGGACACAATGAGCAGTTCTTC.

To note about this clonotype: This likely came from a read error, as a far larger clone is one base away. The chain has TRBV12-3 or TRBV12-4 and TRBJ1-5, with D tentatively TRBD1 (6 bases). The length of the CDR3 is 13 residues. The V gene lost 2 bases and the J gene lost 11 bases, with 13 bases spanning the gap. The CDR3 DNA reads TGTGCCAGCAGTTTACGACAGGCCCAGGCCCAGCATTTT. Amino acid sequence: CASSLRQAQAQHF.

This clonotype was found many times. The chain combines TRBV6-2 or TRBV6-3 with TRBJ2-3; 7 nucleotides agree with TRBD1. CDR1 MNHEY and CDR2 SVGEGT come from the germline V gene. J was trimmed by 0 bases and V by 5 bases; bases with no gene match: 8. The CDR3 is 16 amino acids. The CDR3 sequence is CASSPIQGESTDTQYF. CDR3 bases: TGTGCCAGCAGTCCCATCCAGGGGGAGAGCACAGATACGCAGTATTTT.

The rearrangement links TRBV28 to TRBJ2-7; D may be TRBD1 (6 bases). V was clipped by 3 bases and J by 9 bases, with 18 bases between them. CDR1 MDHEN and CDR2 SYDVKM come from the germline V gene. CDR3 size: 14 residues. CDR3 bases: TGTGCCAGCAGTTTCCCCACAGCTACCAGGGGGCAGTACTTC. Translated: CASSFPTATRGQYF.

The CDR3 sequence is CASSSQVVGEQFF. CDR3 nucleotide sequence: TGTGCCAGCAGCTCTCAGGTCGTCGGTGAGCAGTTCTTC. The chain uses TRBV6-2 or TRBV6-3 and TRBJ2-1; D is ambiguous. Germline V CDR1 and CDR2: MNHEY, SVGEGT. The CDR3 sequence is 13 residues long. V was pared by 6 bases and J by 9 bases, with 15 bases between.

This clonotype was detected ten times or more. The rearrangement uses TRBV6-1 and TRBJ1-5; D possibly corresponds to TRBD1 (5 bases). Per the germline V gene, CDR1 is MNHNS and CDR2 is SASEGT. The germline V and J ends were trimmed by 3 bases and 4 bases, with 10 bases remaining between them. The CDR3 is made up of 14 amino acids. The CDR3 sequence is CASSDQAGNQPQHF. In nucleotides, the CDR3 is TGTGCCAGCAGTGATCAGGCAGGGAATCAGCCCCAGCATTTT.

This clonotype was counted ten times or more. The chain carries TRBV12-3 or TRBV12-4 and TRBJ1-1; D ambiguous. The CDR3 consists of 13 residues. V lost 6 bases, J lost 0 bases, and 8 bases lay in between. CDR3 in amino acids: CASSYTMNTEAFF. The CDR3 bases are TGTGCCAGCAGCTACACCATGAACACTGAAGCTTTCTTT.

A word on this clonotype: This may be a read error: a much more frequent sequence differs by one nucleotide. Lacking the conserved final phenylalanine or tryptophan, this CDR3 likely reflects a read error. V is TRBV2 and J is TRBJ2-2, with D perhaps matching TRBD2 (6 bases). The CDR3 covers 14 residues. In germline, CDR1 is SNHLY, CDR2 FYNNEI. Trimming left V 6 bases short and J 4 bases short, with 12 bases between. The CDR3 here is CASSPGLITGELFS. DNA of the CDR3: TGTGCCAGCAGCCCGGGACTCATCACCGGGGAGCTGTTTTCT.

This clonotype was counted a single time. This may arise from a read error, as a much more abundant clone is one base away. This CDR3 is missing its conserved last phenylalanine or tryptophan, likely due to a read error. The chain recombines TRBV6-1 with TRBJ1-2, with TRBD1 matching over 7 bases. The germline gives CDR1 MNHNS, CDR2 SASEGT. The ends lost 9 bases at V and 10 bases at J; junction bases unmatched: 11. This CDR3 spans 12 amino acids. Here the CDR3 reads CARRAGTDPYTL. CDR3 bases: TGTGCCAGGAGGGCCGGGACAGACCCCTACACCCTC.

This clonotype appeared many times. The chain couples TRBV2 to TRBJ2-5, with 7 bases lining up with TRBD1. V lost 3 bases, J lost 3 bases, and 4 bases stayed unmatched. The CDR3 runs 14 residues. Germline assignment: CDR1 SNHLY and CDR2 FYNNEI. The CDR3 bases are TGTGCCAGCAGTGATCAGACAGGGAAAGAGACCCAGTACTTC. Its protein product is CASSDQTGKETQYF.

This clonotype showed up many times. The V call is TRBV19, the J call TRBJ2-7, with 10 bases lining up with TRBD1. CDR3 length: 15 residues. The germline V gene encodes CDR1 LNHDA and CDR2 SQIVND (reference sequence). The V gene end was trimmed by 3 bases and the J gene end by 5 bases; junction bases not matched to a gene: 7. Here the CDR3 DNA reads TGTGCCAGTAGTATCCCGGGACAGGGGTTTGACGAGCAGTACTTC. This sequence encodes CASSIPGQGFDEQYF. Supplemented by reference TRBV19 and TRBJ2-7, the full variable domain reads DGGITQSPKYLFRKEGQNVTLSCEQNLNHDAMYWYRQDPGQGLRLIYYSQIVNDFQKGDIAEGYSVSREKKESFPLTVTSAQKNPTAFYLCASSIPGQGFDEQYFGPGTRLTVT.

The rearrangement joins TRBV14 to TRBJ2-7; 7 bases line up with TRBD2. V trimming: 5 bases; J trimming: 3 bases; junction bases outside the gene matches: 10. The V gene's germline CDR1 is SGHDN and CDR2 FVKESK. CDR3 length: 15 residues. The CDR3 nucleotides read TGTGCCAGCAGCTTAGGTGGACTAGTTAGCTACGAGCAGTACTTC. It yields the protein CASSLGGLVSYEQYF.

This clonotype was seen at least ten times. V usage is TRBV28 and J usage is TRBJ1-1; 7 positions agree with TRBD1. Germline values: CDR1 MDHEN, CDR2 SYDVKM. The trim removed 5 bases at V and 3 bases at J, leaving 12 bases unmatched. The CDR3 has 16 residues. CDR3 DNA: TGTGCCAGCAGTCGGACAGGAGGAAGCGGGCACACTGAAGCTTTCTTT. It encodes CASSRTGGSGHTEAFF.

There are many counts of this clonotype. V and J are TRBV24-1 and TRBJ2-2, with D unclear. This CDR3 is built from 16 residues. V gave up 0 bases and J gave up 4 bases, with 11 bases separating them. Per germline, CDR1 KGHDR and CDR2 SFDVKD. The CDR3 spells CATSDLAGSGTGELFF. The CDR3 DNA is TGTGCCACCAGTGATTTGGCAGGTTCGGGCACCGGGGAGCTGTTTTTT.

This clonotype was counted at least ten times. The chain couples TRBV2 to TRBJ1-1, with D possibly being TRBD1 (5 bases). Germline CDR1 reads SNHLY; CDR2 reads FYNNEI. The CDR3 covers 12 residues. V gave up 2 bases and J gave up 6 bases, with 7 bases separating them. CDR3 residues: CASSERTPEAFF. The DNA for the CDR3 is TGTGCCAGCAGTGAACGGACACCTGAAGCTTTCTTT.

This clonotype was counted many times. A junction end diverges from the germline sequence, so it may reflect a read error. The rearrangement uses TRBV12-3 or TRBV12-4 and TRBJ2-7, with 11 positions matching TRBD2. This CDR3 contains 15 residues. The CDR3 loop is CASRLAGGSGYEQYF. CDR3 DNA: TGTGCCAGCAGGTTAGCGGGAGGGTCAGGATACGAGCAGTACTTC.

This clonotype was observed at least ten times. CDR3 in amino acids: CSARGAQETQYF. CDR3 coding DNA: TGCAGTGCTAGAGGGGCCCAAGAGACCCAGTACTTC. The rearrangement joins TRBV20-1 to TRBJ2-5, with D unresolved. Trimming took 1 base from V and 1 from J, leaving 4 bases between them. CDR1 and CDR2 from the germline V gene are DFQATT and SNEGSKA (reference sequence). This CDR3 comprises 12 residues.

About this clonotype itself: This may arise from a read error, as a much more abundant clone is one base away. This chain uses TRBV14 with TRBJ2-1; no firm D call. With 2 bases removed from V and 7 bases from J, the gap between germline ends came to 18 bases. Germline V gives CDR1 SGHDN, CDR2 FVKESK. CDR3 length: 16 residues. The CDR3 coding sequence is TGTGCCAGCAGCCAATACCGCGGCAGTGCGAGGAATGAGCAGTTCTTC. Its protein product is CASSQYRGSARNEQFF.